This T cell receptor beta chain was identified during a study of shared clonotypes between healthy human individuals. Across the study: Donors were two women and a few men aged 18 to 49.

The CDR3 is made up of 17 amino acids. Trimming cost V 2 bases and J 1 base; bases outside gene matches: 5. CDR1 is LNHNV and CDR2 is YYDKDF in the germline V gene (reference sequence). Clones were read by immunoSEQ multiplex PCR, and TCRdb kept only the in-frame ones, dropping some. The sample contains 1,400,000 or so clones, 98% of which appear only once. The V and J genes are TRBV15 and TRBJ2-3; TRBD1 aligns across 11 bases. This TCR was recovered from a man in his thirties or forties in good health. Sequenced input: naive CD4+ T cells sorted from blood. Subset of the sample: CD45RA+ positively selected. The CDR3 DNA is TGTGCCACCAGCAGACTAGGACAGGGGGCTGGCACAGATACGCAGTATTTT. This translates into CATSRLGQGAGTDTQYF. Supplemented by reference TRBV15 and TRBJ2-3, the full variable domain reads DAMVIQNPRYQVTQFGKPVTLSCSQTLNHNVMYWYQQKSSQAPKLLFHYYDKDFNNEADTPDNFQSRRPNTSFCFLDIRSPGLGDTAMYLCATSRLGQGAGTDTQYFGPGTRLTVL.